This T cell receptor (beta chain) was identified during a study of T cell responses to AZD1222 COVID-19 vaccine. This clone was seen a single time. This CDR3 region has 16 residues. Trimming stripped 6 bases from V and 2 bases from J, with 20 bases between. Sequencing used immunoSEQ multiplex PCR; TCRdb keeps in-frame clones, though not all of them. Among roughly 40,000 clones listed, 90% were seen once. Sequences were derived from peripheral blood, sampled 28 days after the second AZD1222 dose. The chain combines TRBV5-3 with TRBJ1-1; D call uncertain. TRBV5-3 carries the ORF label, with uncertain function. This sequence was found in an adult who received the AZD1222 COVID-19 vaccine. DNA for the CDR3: TGTGCCAGAACCCCGAATGCTTGTACAGAAAACACTGAAGCTTTCTTT. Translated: CARTPNACTENTEAFF.